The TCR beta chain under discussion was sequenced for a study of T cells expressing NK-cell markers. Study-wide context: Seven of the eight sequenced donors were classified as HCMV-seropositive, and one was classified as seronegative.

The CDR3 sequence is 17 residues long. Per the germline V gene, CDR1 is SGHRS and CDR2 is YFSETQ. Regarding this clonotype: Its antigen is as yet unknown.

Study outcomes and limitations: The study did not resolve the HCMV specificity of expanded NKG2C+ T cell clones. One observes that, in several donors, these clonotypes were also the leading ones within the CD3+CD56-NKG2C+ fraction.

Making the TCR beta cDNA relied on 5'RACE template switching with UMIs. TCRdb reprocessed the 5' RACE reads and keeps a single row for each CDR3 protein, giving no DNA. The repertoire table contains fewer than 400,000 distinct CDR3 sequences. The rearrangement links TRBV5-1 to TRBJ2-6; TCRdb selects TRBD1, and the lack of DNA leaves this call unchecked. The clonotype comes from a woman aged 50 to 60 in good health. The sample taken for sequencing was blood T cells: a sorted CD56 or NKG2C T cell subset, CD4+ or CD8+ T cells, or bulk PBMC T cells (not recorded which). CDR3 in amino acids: CASKRTGGISGANVLTF.